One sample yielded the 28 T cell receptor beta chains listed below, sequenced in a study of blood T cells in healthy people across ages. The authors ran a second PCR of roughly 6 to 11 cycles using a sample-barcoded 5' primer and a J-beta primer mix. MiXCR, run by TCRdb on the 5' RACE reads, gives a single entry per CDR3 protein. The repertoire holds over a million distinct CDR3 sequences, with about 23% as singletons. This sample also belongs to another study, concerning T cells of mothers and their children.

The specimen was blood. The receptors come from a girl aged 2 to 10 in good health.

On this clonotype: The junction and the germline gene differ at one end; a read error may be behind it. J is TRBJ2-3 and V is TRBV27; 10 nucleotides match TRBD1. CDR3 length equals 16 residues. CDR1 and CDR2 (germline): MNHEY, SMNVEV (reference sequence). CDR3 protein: CASSLYDRGRTDTQYF. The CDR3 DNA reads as TGTGCCAGCAGTTTATACGACAGGGGGCGCACCGATACGCAGTATTTT.

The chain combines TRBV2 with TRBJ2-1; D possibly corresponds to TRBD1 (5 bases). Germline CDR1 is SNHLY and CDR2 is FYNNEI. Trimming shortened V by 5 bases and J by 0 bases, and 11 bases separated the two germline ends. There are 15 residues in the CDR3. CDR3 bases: TGTGCCAGCAGTAGACAGCCGAGCTCCTACAATGAGCAGTTCTTC. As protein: CASSRQPSSYNEQFF.

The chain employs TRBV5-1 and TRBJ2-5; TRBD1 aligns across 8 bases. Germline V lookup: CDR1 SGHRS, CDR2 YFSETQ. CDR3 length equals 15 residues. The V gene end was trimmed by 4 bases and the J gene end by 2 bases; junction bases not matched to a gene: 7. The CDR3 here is CASSPGQGVQETQYF. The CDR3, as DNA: TGCGCCAGCAGCCCCGGACAGGGCGTACAAGAGACCCAGTACTTC.

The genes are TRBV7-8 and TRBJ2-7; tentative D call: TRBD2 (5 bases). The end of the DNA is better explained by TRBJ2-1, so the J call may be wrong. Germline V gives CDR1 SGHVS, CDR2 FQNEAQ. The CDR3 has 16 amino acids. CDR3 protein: CASRGRMPFSGNEQFF. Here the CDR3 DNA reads TGTGCCAGCAGAGGACGAATGCCGTTCTCGGGGAATGAGCAGTTCTTC.

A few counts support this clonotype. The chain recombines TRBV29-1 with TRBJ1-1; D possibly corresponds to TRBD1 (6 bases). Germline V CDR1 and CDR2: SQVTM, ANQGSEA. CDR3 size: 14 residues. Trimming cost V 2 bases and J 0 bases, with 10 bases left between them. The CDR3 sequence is CSVETGSMNTEAFF. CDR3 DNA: TGCAGCGTTGAAACAGGGAGCATGAACACTGAAGCTTTCTTT.

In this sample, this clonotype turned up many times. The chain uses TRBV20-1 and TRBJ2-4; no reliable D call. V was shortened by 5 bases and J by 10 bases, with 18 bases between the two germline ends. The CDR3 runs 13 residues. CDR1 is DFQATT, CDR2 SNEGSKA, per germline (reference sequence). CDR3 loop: CSASLLGRQIQYF. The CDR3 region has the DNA TGCAGTGCTTCCCTCCTCGGACGGCAGATTCAGTACTTC.

This chain's CDR3 is CASSQGLVHYEQYF. CDR3 DNA sequence: TGTGCCAGCAGCCAAGGGTTGGTCCACTACGAGCAGTACTTC. The chain is built from TRBV3-1 and TRBJ2-7; no firm D call. Trimming took 1 base from V and 3 from J, leaving 10 bases between them. Germline lookup yields CDR1 LGHDT and CDR2 YNNKEL (reference sequence). There are 14 residues in the CDR3.

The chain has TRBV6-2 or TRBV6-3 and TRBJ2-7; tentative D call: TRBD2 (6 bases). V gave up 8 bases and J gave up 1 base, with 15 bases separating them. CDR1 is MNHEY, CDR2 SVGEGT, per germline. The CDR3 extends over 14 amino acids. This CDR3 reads CASWEVGTSYEQYF. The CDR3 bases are TGTGCCAGCTGGGAGGTTGGAACGTCCTACGAGCAGTACTTC.

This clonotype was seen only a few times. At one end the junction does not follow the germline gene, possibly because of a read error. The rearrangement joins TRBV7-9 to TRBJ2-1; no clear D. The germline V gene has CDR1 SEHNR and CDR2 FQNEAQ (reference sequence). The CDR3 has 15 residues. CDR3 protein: CASSLLPSLSDEQLF. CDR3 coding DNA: TGTGCCAGCAGCTTATTGCCTAGTTTGAGCGATGAGCAGCTCTTC. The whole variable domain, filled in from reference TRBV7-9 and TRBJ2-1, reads DTGVSQNPRHKITKRGQNVTFRCDPISEHNRLYWYRQTLGQGPEFLTYFQNEAQLEKSRLLSDRFSAERPKGSFSTLEIQRTEQGDSAMYLCASSLLPSLSDEQLFGPGTRLTVL.

CDR3: CATQGAGSNQPQHF. The CDR3 DNA follows: TGTGCCACCCAGGGTGCTGGCAGCAATCAGCCCCAGCATTTT. The chain links TRBV28 to TRBJ1-5; possibly TRBD1 for D (5 bases). Between the trimmed V and J ends, which lost 10 bases and 1 base, there was a span of 14 bases. This CDR3 comprises 14 residues. Germline CDR1 is MDHEN and CDR2 is SYDVKM.

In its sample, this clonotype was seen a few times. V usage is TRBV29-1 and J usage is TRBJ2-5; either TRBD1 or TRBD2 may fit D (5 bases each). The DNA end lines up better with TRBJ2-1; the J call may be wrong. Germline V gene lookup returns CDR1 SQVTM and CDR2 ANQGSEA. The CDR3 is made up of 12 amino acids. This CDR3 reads CSVLPGTQEQFF. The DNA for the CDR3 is TGCAGCGTACTACCCGGGACCCAAGAGCAGTTCTTC.

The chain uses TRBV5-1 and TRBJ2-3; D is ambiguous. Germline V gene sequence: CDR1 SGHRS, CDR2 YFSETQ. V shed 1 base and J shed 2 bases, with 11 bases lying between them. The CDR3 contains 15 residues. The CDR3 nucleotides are TGCGCCAGCAGCTTGAACTCGCTCGACACAGATACGCAGTATTTT. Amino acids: CASSLNSLDTDTQYF. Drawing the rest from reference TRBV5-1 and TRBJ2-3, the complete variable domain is KAGVTQTPRYLIKTRGQQVTLSCSPISGHRSVSWYQQTPGQGLQFLFEYFSETQRNKGNFPGRFSGRQFSNSRSEMNVSTLELGDSALYLCASSLNSLDTDTQYFGPGTRLTVL.

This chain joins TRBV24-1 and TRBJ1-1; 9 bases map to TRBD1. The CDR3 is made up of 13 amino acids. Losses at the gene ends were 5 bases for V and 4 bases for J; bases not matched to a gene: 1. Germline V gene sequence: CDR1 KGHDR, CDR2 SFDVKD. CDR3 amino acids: CATSGGQGTEAFF. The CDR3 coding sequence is TGTGCCACCAGTGGGGGACAGGGCACTGAAGCTTTCTTT.

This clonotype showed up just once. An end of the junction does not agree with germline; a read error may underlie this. The CDR3 protein is CASSFKGQGIVF. For the CDR3, the DNA is TGTGCCAGCAGTTTCAAAGGGCAGGGGATAGTCTTC. This chain uses TRBV28 with TRBJ2-1; D possibly corresponds to TRBD1 (6 bases). This CDR3 spans 12 amino acids. The V gene's germline CDR1 is MDHEN and CDR2 SYDVKM.

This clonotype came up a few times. The CDR3 nucleotides are TGTGCCAGCAGTTTCCTCCAGGGATATAATGAAAAACTGTTTTTT. Translating it yields CASSFLQGYNEKLFF. V usage is TRBV12-3 or TRBV12-4 and J usage is TRBJ1-4, with D perhaps TRBD1 (5 bases). The ends were cut back, 3 bases at V and 4 bases at J, with 12 bases in the middle. CDR3 length: 15 residues.

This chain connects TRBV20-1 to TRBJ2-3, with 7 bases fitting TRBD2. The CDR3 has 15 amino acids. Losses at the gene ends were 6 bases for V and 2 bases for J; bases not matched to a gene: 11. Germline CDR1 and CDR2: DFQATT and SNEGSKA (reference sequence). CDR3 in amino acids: CSAPRAGSNTDTQYF. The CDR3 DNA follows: TGCAGTGCCCCAAGAGCGGGAAGTAACACAGATACGCAGTATTTT.

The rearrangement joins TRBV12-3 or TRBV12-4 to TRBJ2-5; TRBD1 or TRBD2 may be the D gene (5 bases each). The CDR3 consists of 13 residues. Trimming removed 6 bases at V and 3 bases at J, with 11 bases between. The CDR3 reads CASRDGGEETQYF. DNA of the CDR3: TGTGCCAGCAGGGATGGGGGTGAAGAGACCCAGTACTTC.

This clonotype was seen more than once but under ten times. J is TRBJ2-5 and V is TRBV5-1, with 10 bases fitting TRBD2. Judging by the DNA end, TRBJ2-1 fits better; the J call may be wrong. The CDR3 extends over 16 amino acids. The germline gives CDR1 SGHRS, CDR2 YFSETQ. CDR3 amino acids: CASSGAGLALIDEQFF. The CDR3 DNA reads TGCGCCAGCAGCGGAGCGGGACTAGCGTTAATCGATGAGCAGTTCTTC.

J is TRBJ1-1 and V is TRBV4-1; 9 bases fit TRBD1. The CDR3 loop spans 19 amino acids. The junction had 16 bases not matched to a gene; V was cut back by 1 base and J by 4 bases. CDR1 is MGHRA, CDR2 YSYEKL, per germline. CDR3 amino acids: CASSQAARGQGKSGTEAFF. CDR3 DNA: TGCGCCAGCAGCCAAGCGGCTAGGGGACAGGGTAAGTCAGGCACTGAAGCTTTCTTT.

The CDR3 DNA follows: TGTGCCAGCAGCGGGAGCGCGGACGAGACCCAGTACTTC. Translated: CASSGSADETQYF. V is TRBV4-2 and J is TRBJ2-5, with D perhaps TRBD2 (5 bases). The germline gives CDR1 LGHNA, CDR2 YNFKEQ. The V end was cut by 5 bases, the J end by 5 bases, with 12 bases between. This CDR3 is 13 amino acids long.

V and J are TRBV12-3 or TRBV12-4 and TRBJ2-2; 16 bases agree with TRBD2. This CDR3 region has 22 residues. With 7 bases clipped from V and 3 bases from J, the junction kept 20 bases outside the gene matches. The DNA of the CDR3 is TGTGCCAGCACCAACTTGGGGATCGGGACTAGCGGGAGGGCCTGGGACACCGGGGAGCTGTTTTTT. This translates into CASTNLGIGTSGRAWDTGELFF.

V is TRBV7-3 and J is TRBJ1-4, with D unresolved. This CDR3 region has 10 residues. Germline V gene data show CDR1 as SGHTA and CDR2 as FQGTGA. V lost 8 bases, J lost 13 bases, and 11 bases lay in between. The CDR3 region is CASFLPLLFF. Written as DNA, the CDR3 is TGTGCCAGCTTCCTCCCCCTACTGTTTTTT.

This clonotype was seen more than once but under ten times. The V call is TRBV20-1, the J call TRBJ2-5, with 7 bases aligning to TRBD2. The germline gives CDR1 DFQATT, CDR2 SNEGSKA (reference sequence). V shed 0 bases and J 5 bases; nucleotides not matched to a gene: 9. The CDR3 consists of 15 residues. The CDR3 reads CSARDPAGVWETQYF. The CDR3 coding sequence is TGCAGTGCTAGAGATCCGGCGGGGGTTTGGGAGACCCAGTACTTC.

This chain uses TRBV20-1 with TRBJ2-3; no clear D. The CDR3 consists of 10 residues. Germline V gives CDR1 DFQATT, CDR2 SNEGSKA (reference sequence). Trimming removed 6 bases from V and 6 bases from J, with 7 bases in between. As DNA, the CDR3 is TGCAGTGCCCTGAGGGATACGCAGTATTTT. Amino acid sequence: CSALRDTQYF.

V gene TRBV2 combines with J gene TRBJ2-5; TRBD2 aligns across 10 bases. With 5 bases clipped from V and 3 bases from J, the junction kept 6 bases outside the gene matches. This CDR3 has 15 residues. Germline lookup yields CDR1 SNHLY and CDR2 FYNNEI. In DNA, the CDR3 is TGTGCCAGCAGTCCGGACAGCGGGAGGGAAGAGACCCAGTACTTC. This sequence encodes CASSPDSGREETQYF.

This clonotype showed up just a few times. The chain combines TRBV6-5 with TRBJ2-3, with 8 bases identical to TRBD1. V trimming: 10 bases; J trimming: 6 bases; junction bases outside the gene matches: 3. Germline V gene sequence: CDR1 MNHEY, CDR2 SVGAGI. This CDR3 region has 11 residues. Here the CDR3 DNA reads TGTGCCACGTACAGGGGGGATACGCAGTATTTT. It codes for CATYRGDTQYF.

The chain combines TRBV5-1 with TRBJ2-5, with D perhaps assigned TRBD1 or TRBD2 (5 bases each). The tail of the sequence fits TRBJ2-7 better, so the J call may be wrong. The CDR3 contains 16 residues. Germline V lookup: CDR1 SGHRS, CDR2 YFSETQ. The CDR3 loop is CASSSAVGTLGYEQYF. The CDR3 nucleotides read TGCGCCAGCAGCTCGGCTGTGGGGACCCTTGGGTACGAGCAGTACTTC.

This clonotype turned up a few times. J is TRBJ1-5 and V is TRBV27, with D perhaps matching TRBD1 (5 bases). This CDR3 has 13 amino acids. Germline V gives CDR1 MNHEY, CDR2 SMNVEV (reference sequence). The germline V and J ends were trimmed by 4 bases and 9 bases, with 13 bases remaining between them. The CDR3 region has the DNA TGTGCCAGCAGTTCAGGGACCGGATGGCCCCAGCATTTT. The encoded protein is CASSSGTGWPQHF.